This TCR beta chain was captured by sequencing in a study of vaccination effects on CD4 cells after COVID-19. About the research overall: Post-vaccine sampling occurred a median 72 days after the second dose. Broader study findings: Marked clonal contraction of both clone types appeared late after vaccination. Convalescent patients numbered few in the study; early post-infection timepoints were missing entirely.

Generated by immunoSEQ multiplex PCR, the TCRdb table keeps only in-frame clones and is missing some. The sample holds tens of thousands of clones, under 80% seen once. This clone was found once. What it binds is not known. Viral peptide pools were used in the ViraFEST assay to expand antigen-specific CD4+ T cells, and sequencing came afterward. CD4+ T cells were isolated after around ten days of culture. As their vaccination, participants received two doses of either BNT162b2 or mRNA-1273. Half the medium was swapped for IL-2 medium on days 3 and 7. Germline V gene sequence: CDR1 SGHRS, CDR2 YFSETQ. This CDR3 is 14 amino acids long. Trimming removed 0 bases from V and 1 base from J, with 8 bases in between.

The genes are TRBV5-1 and TRBJ2-7; D might be TRBD2 (5 bases). The source is a human donor who received a COVID-19 vaccine. Material: CD4+ T cells from PBMCs cultured with HCoV-NL63 spike peptides, obtained after COVID-19 vaccination. The CDR3 bases are TGCGCCAGCAGCTTGGGGCAGCGGTCCTACGAGCAGTACTTC. It specifies CASSLGQRSYEQYF.